The 21 T cell receptor beta chains given below trace back to one sample, sequenced in a study of blood T cells in healthy people across ages. PCR was performed a second time for about 7 to 11 cycles using a sample-barcoded 5' primer and a J-beta primer mix. TCRdb called the 5' RACE reads again in MiXCR, with one record for every CDR3 protein. The repertoire consists of 1.5 million to 2 million distinct CDR3 sequences, with roughly two fifths occurring once and the leading ten covering about 23%. Source material: blood. These receptors were taken from a human donor in good health.

For this clonotype: With a much larger clone just one base away, this may be a read error. The chain combines TRBV6-6 with TRBJ2-1; a weak D match, TRBD2 (6 bases). Germline V gene sequence: CDR1 MNHNY, CDR2 SVGAGI (reference sequence). V dropped 2 bases and J dropped 6 bases, with 8 bases sitting between them. This CDR3 comprises 13 residues. CDR3 region: CASSYGGVNEQFF. CDR3 coding DNA: TGTGCCAGCAGTTACGGAGGGGTCAATGAGCAGTTCTTC.

The table lists this clonotype with a few counts. The chain uses TRBV21-1 and TRBJ2-5; the DNA was not compared with TRBD2, the D call given in the table. The last part of the DNA fits TRBJ2-7 better; the J call may be wrong. TRBV21-1 is designated a pseudogene. This CDR3 region has 15 residues. The CDR3 loop is CASSKEKGRRYEQYF. The CDR3 DNA follows: TGTGCCAGCAGCAAAGAGAAAGGGAGAAGGTACGAGCAGTACTTC.

The V gene is TRBV12-3 or TRBV12-4, the J gene TRBJ2-5, with 10 bases identical to TRBD2. The V gene end was trimmed by 1 base and the J gene end by 8 bases; junction bases not matched to a gene: 10. CDR3 length: 16 amino acids. CDR3 amino acids: CASSLESLAGEETQYF. CDR3 nucleotides: TGTGCCAGCAGTTTAGAGAGCCTAGCGGGGGAGGAAACCCAGTACTTC.

To note about this clonotype: Being one base from a much bigger clone, this may be a read error. V is TRBV13 and J is TRBJ2-7; perhaps TRBD1 as D (6 bases). The CDR3 spans 15 residues. With 5 bases removed from V and 3 bases from J, the gap between germline ends came to 17 bases. Germline-derived CDR1 and CDR2 are PRHDT and FYEKMQ (reference sequence). CDR3 loop: CASSPGAGAGYEQYF. CDR3 DNA: TGTGCCAGCAGCCCCGGGGCAGGGGCGGGCTACGAGCAGTACTTC.

This clonotype has more than one count but fewer than ten. The genes are TRBV7-9 and TRBJ1-1; no reliable D call. Germline V CDR1 and CDR2: SEHNR, FQNEAQ (reference sequence). The V end was cut by 3 bases, the J end by 1 base, with 12 bases between. The CDR3 length is 15 residues. The CDR3 DNA sequence: TGTGCCAGCAGCTTGGGGTCAATGAAGAACACTGAAGCTTTCTTT. Amino acids: CASSLGSMKNTEAFF.

The chain links TRBV7-9 to TRBJ1-6, with 8 bases fitting TRBD1. From germline, CDR1 is SEHNR and CDR2 FQNEAQ (reference sequence). The J segment lost 6 bases and the V segment lost 6 bases, leaving 10 bases of the junction unmatched. The CDR3 runs to 16 residues. The CDR3 bases are TGTGCCAGCAGTCAAAACCGGGACAGGACTAATTCACCCCTCCACTTT. This codes for CASSQNRDRTNSPLHF.

This chain uses TRBV4-1 with TRBJ1-2; no clear D gene. V lost 1 base and J lost 2, with 14 bases in between. This CDR3 comprises 16 residues. Germline CDR1 reads MGHRA; CDR2 reads YSYEKL. The CDR3 DNA is TGCGCCAGCAGCCAAGTTCTGAGGCTTATCAACTATGGCTACACCTTC. Its protein product is CASSQVLRLINYGYTF.

There are a few counts of this clonotype. This chain uses TRBV4-3 with TRBJ1-2; 10 nucleotides match TRBD1. V was pared by 7 bases and J by 5 bases, with 13 bases of the junction left unmatched. Germline V gene lookup returns CDR1 LGHNA and CDR2 YSLEER. This CDR3 contains 16 residues. The CDR3 loop reads CASNQAWTGGIYGYTF. The CDR3 DNA is TGCGCCAGCAACCAGGCGTGGACAGGGGGTATATATGGCTACACCTTC.

This clonotype occurred a few times. V and J are TRBV15 and TRBJ2-1; 13 bases align to TRBD2. From germline, CDR1 is LNHNV and CDR2 YYDKDF (reference sequence). The V and J ends lost 5 bases and 11 bases, in that order; junction bases with no gene match: 12. This CDR3 is built from 16 residues. The CDR3 reads CATSGPSRLAGGQQFF. The CDR3, as DNA: TGTGCCACCAGCGGACCCTCGAGACTAGCGGGGGGACAGCAGTTCTTC.

This rearrangement joins TRBV12-3 or TRBV12-4 to TRBJ1-4, with TRBD1 matching 9 bases. The CDR3 spans 14 residues. V gave up 5 bases and J gave up 11 bases; unmatched junction bases: 9. DNA for the CDR3: TGTGCCAGCAGTCGCCTTACAGGGGGCAACAAACTGTTTTTT. Translating it yields CASSRLTGGNKLFF.

The V call is TRBV4-3, the J call TRBJ2-4, with D possibly TRBD1 on 6 matching bases. The J call may be wrong; the DNA end is better matched by TRBJ2-7. There are 14 residues in the CDR3. The germline V gene has CDR1 LGHNA and CDR2 YSLEER. Written as DNA, the CDR3 is TGCGCCAGCAGCCAAGTTAGACAGGCCTACGAGCAGTACTTC. This translates into CASSQVRQAYEQYF.

This clonotype was seen only a few times. V usage is TRBV3-1 and J usage is TRBJ1-1; 7 bases fit TRBD1. The CDR3 covers 14 residues. CDR1 and CDR2 from the germline V gene are LGHDT and YNNKEL (reference sequence). J gave up 6 bases and V 4 bases, and 8 bases lay outside the gene matches. The CDR3 spells CASSLVDRLAEAFF. The CDR3 nucleotides read TGTGCCAGCAGCCTCGTGGACAGGTTGGCTGAAGCTTTCTTT.

The table lists this clonotype with a count of one. A junction boundary mismatches the germline segment, possibly from a read error. This sequence joins TRBV5-4 and TRBJ2-3; unclear D gene. CDR3 length equals 14 residues. Looked up from germline, CDR1 is SGHNT and CDR2 is YYREEE (reference sequence). The CDR3 DNA reads as TGTGTCAGCAGCTTGAGGTTGGCAGCGCATACGCAGTATTTT. This sequence encodes CVSSLRLAAHTQYF.

The chain recombines TRBV25-1 with TRBJ2-3, with 8 bases that match TRBD2. CDR1 is MGHDK, CDR2 SYGVNS, per germline. This CDR3 is 15 amino acids long. The J segment lost 6 bases and the V segment lost 0 bases, leaving 5 bases of the junction unmatched. In DNA form, the CDR3 reads TGTGCCAGCAGTGAATATAGCGGGGAGTGGGATACGCAGTATTTT. Translated: CASSEYSGEWDTQYF.

The chain links TRBV12-5 to TRBJ2-3; TRBD2 agrees at 15 bases. The junction had 7 bases not matched to a gene; V was cut back by 6 bases and J by 0 bases. This CDR3 comprises 18 residues. Germline V gives CDR1 LGHNT, CDR2 FRNRAP. This CDR3 reads CASGPGLAGGLSTDTQYF. As DNA, the CDR3 is TGTGCTAGTGGCCCTGGACTAGCGGGGGGGCTTAGCACAGATACGCAGTATTTT.

The V call is TRBV20-1, the J call TRBJ2-3; unclear D gene. The CDR3 is 15 amino acids. V was pared by 3 bases and J by 2 bases, with 15 bases between. Germline lookup yields CDR1 DFQATT and CDR2 SNEGSKA (reference sequence). The CDR3 region is CSASERPGFTDTQYF. As DNA, the CDR3 is TGCAGTGCTAGCGAACGTCCGGGTTTCACAGATACGCAGTATTTT.

This clonotype occurred many times. A junction boundary mismatches the germline segment, possibly from a read error. This chain uses TRBV5-1 with TRBJ2-7; 11 nucleotides agree with TRBD1. Germline V gene lookup returns CDR1 SGHRS and CDR2 YFSETQ. This CDR3 spans 15 amino acids. CDR3 sequence: CASSLGTGGSYEQYF. CDR3 coding DNA: TGTGCCAGCAGCTTAGGGACAGGGGGCTCCTACGAGCAGTACTTC.

A word on this clonotype: One end of the junction fails to match germline, which may point to a read error. This sequence joins TRBV7-2 and TRBJ2-3; weak D call: TRBD1 (5 bases). The CDR3 consists of 12 residues. CDR1 SGHTA and CDR2 FQGNSA come from the germline V gene. The DNA for the CDR3 is TGTGTCAGCAGCTTTGGGGCGGATACGCAGTATTTT. Translation: CVSSFGADTQYF. The full variable domain, rest sourced from reference TRBV7-2 and TRBJ2-3, is GAGVSQSPSNKVTEKGKDVELRCDPISGHTALYWYRQSLGQGLEFLIYFQGNSAPDKSGLPSDRFSAERTGGSVSTLTIQRTQQEDSAVYLCVSSFGADTQYFGPGTRLTVL.

The J gene is TRBJ2-1, the V gene TRBV29-1; 8 bases are shared with TRBD1. The CDR3 consists of 12 residues. Germline values: CDR1 SQVTM, CDR2 ANQGSEA. J was trimmed by 8 bases and V by 5 bases; bases with no gene match: 5. In DNA, the CDR3 is TGCAGCGTTCTCCCGACAGGGGATGAGCAGTTCTTC. Translated, it gives CSVLPTGDEQFF.

The V call is TRBV29-1, the J call TRBJ2-3; TRBD2 agrees at 8 bases. V gave up 1 base and J gave up 4 bases; unmatched junction bases: 4. The CDR3 extends over 14 amino acids. The germline gives CDR1 SQVTM, CDR2 ANQGSEA. CDR3 sequence: CSVEAGGSPDTQYF. DNA of the CDR3: TGCAGCGTTGAAGCGGGGGGGAGTCCAGATACGCAGTATTTT.

To note about this clonotype: The germline gene is not matched at one end of the junction; a read error may be the cause. This chain uses TRBV6-6 with TRBJ2-5; 7 positions match TRBD1. Germline-derived CDR1 and CDR2 are MNHNY and SVGAGI (reference sequence). CDR3 length: 16 residues. The CDR3 region is CATSAPTSGGQETQYF. The CDR3 DNA is TGTGCCACCAGTGCCCCTACCTCAGGGGGTCAAGAGACCCAGTACTTC.